The clone carrying this TCR beta chain occurred many times. TCRdb used MiXCR to reprocess the 5' RACE reads, holding one entry per CDR3 protein. Here the sample spans around 310,000 distinct CDR3 sequences, about 4% being singletons. This CDR3 is built from 13 residues. V shed 3 bases and J shed 3 bases, with 9 bases lying between them. The germline V gene encodes CDR1 MNHEY and CDR2 SVGEGT. The data derive from a study of T cells after yellow fever vaccination. The sequence was collected from a man younger than 30 who received the YFV17D yellow fever vaccine. The chain uses TRBV6-2 or TRBV6-3 and TRBJ2-7, with D perhaps matching TRBD2 (5 bases). Here the sequenced sample was PBMCs, taken 5 days after the yellow fever booster vaccination. The CDR3 DNA reads as TGTGCCAGCAGTTATTCGGGGATCTACGAGCAGTACTTC. It yields the protein CASSYSGIYEQYF.